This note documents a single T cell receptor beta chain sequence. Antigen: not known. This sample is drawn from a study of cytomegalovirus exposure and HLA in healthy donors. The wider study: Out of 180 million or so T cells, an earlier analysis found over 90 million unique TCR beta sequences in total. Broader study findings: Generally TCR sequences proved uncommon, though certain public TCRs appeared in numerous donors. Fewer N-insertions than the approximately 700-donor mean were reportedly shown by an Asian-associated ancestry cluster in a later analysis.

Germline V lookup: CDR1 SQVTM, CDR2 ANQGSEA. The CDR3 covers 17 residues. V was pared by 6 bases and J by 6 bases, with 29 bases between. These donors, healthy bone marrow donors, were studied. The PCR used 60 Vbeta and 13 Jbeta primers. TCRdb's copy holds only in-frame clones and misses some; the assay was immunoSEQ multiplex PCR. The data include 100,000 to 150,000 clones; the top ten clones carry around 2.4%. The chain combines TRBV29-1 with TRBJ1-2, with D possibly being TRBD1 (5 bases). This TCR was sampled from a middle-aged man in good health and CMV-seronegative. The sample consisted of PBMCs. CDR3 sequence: CSVGRGAASIDENGYTF. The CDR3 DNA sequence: TGCAGCGTGGGGAGGGGAGCAGCATCTATTGACGAAAATGGCTACACCTTC.